This T cell receptor beta chain was retrieved from a study of control samples from healthy donors and cancer patients. CDR3 length equals 15 residues. Looked up from germline, CDR1 is SGHDT and CDR2 is YYEEEE. J was trimmed by 3 bases and V by 5 bases; bases with no gene match: 10. Clones were sequenced by immunoSEQ multiplex PCR, and TCRdb holds only the in-frame ones, with some missing. The table has some 74,000 clones, nearly 90% seen once. Sequenced: blood. The rearrangement joins TRBV5-6 to TRBJ2-7, with 8 bases aligning to TRBD2. The TCR was taken from a woman aged 45-65 years in good health. In DNA, the CDR3 is TGTGCCAGCAGTCGTGCGGGGGGACTTGGCTACGAGCAGTACTTC. Protein sequence: CASSRAGGLGYEQYF.